This T cell receptor beta chain appears in the sequencing data of a study of CD8+ T cells in alopecia areata. About the study: Recipient mice, roughly 7-11-week-old female C3H/HeJ animals, received skin from roughly 6-12-month-old C3H/HeJ graft donors with spontaneous alopecia.

A word on this clone: Its antigen remains unknown. The germline and genes are mouse ones. The read comes to an end 4 residues before the CDR3 does, leaving the germline J gene to fill in the end.

Markers including CD4, CD8alpha, NKG2D and NKG2ACE guided sorting of pooled cutaneous lymph node cells. Findings and limits, study-wide: Whereas mice showed it more clearly, TCR sharing across patients was murkier, possibly because of HLA.

From germline, CDR1 is NSQYPW and CDR2 LRSPGD (reference sequence). The CDR3 runs 13 residues. The sequencing template was cDNA reverse transcribed from extracted RNA. Here immunoSEQ multiplex PCR was the method, and the copy in TCRdb shows in-frame clones only, minus some. The repertoire consists of roughly 260,000 clones, none detected only once. The TCR was taken from a C3H/HeJ mouse with alopecia areata. The strain is characterized by the MHC haplotype H2-k. Sequences were obtained from CD4+ T cells sorted from a lymph node. The chain links TRBV1 to TRBJ2-5, with 7 bases that match TRBD1. Incomplete CDR3 DNA: TGCACCTGCAGACCGGGACAGAGAGAC. Translating gives CTCRPGQRD. The full CDR3 protein reads CTCRPGQRDTQYF.